The clone carrying this T cell receptor beta chain came up many times. The target antigen is unknown. This specimen belongs to a study of T-cell reconstitution after alpha-beta-depleted transplantation in children. Molecular barcoding with unique molecular identifiers was used for the TCRbeta library. MiXCR, applied by TCRdb to the PCR reads, yields one record per CDR3 protein. The data show roughly 670,000 distinct CDR3 sequences, about an eighth seen once. Study-level points and caveats: Newly generated T cells supplied most T-cell counts and diversity one year post-transplant. Expanded clones from the graft, numbering several hundred, reportedly supplied alpha-beta T cells about two months after transplant.

Germline V gene data show CDR1 as DFQATT and CDR2 as SNEGSKA (reference sequence). V lost 3 bases and J lost 0, with 6 bases in between. This CDR3 is 13 amino acids long. The sequence was obtained from a girl aged 2 to 9 with congenital amegakaryocytic thrombocytopenia, due to receive a stem cell transplant. This chain joins TRBV20-1 and TRBJ1-3, with D perhaps TRBD1 (6 bases). Sequenced here: PBMCs, sampled before TCRalphabeta/CD19-depleted stem cell transplant. CDR3: CSARDSSGNTIYF. The CDR3 DNA reads TGCAGTGCTAGGGACAGCTCTGGAAACACCATATATTTT.